A selection of T cell receptor beta chains follows, all from one sample in a study of cytomegalovirus exposure and HLA in healthy donors. The repertoire was sequenced with immunoSEQ multiplex PCR; TCRdb's copy has only in-frame clones and lacks some. The profile shows 160,000 or so clones, about four fifths of them singletons. What was sequenced was PBMCs. Receptor source: a woman between 50 and 59 years old in good health and CMV-seronegative. Both conserved end residues are part of each CDR3.

TRBV7-8	TRBJ2-7	CASSPTTSGSFHEQYF
TRBV6-5	TRBJ2-7	CASSYSTSLPSEQYF
TRBV10-1	TRBJ2-1	CASSDLDRGDYNEQFF
TRBV28	TRBJ1-2	CASTLGTGGRGYTF
TRBV7-9	TRBJ2-3	CASSLLGYPQYF
TRBV7-2	TRBJ2-1	CASSPNGLATNEQFF
TRBV4-1	TRBJ2-2	CASSRRFSVTGGRGANTGELFF
TRBV18	TRBJ2-5	CASSRGQLQETQYF
TRBV28	TRBJ2-3	CASSSHSSGPDTQYF
TRBV7-9	TRBJ2-1	CASSFRGEGGAGVNNEQFF
TRBV28	TRBJ1-4	CASSLSLRGAGGEKLFF
TRBV7-9	TRBJ1-1	CASSLNAGTGTFGAFF
TRBV5-6	TRBJ2-7	CASSFGTGLWVHEQYF
TRBV10-3	TRBJ2-2	CAISAPNTGELFF
TRBV5-8	TRBJ2-1	CASSLGTGFNEQFF
TRBV6-5	TRBJ1-2	CASRLTARDGYTF
TRBV28	TRBJ2-7	CASSPILGQYYEQYF
TRBV7-6	TRBJ2-7	CASSLRGGTIYEQYF
TRBV5-4	TRBJ1-1	CASSAGTDTEAFF
TRBV29-1	TRBJ1-1	CSATGPGGTEAFF
TRBV15	TRBJ2-5	CATSRPGARGETQYF
TRBV7-9	TRBJ2-7	CASSTTSGKGEQYF
TRBV19	TRBJ1-2	CASSIGGQAEHGYTF
TRBV27	TRBJ2-5	CASSLWQGSQETQYF
TRBV19	TRBJ2-6	CASSADRGPAGANVLTF
TRBV29-1	TRBJ2-1	CSVEDGRGSSYNEQFF
TRBV29-1	TRBJ2-5	CSVSSTSGVETQYF
TRBV15	TRBJ2-2	CATSSGNTGELFF
TRBV5-4	TRBJ2-1	CASSLDSGGEQFF